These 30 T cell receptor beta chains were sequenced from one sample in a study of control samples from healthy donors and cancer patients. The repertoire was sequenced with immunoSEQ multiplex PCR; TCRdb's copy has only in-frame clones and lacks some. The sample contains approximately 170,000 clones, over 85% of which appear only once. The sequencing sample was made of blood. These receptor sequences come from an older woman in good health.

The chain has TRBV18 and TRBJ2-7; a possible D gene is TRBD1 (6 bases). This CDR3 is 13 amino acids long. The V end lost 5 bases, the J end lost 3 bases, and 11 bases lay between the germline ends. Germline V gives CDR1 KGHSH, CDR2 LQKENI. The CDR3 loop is CASSSGQHYEQYF. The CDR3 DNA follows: TGTGCCAGCTCATCTGGACAGCACTACGAGCAGTACTTC.

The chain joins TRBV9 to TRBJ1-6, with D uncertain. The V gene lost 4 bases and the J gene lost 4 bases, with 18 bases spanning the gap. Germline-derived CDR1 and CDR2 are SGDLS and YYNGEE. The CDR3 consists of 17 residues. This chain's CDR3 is CASSPPRGWDYNSPLHF. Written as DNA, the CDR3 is TGTGCCAGCAGCCCCCCGCGGGGATGGGATTATAATTCACCCCTCCACTTT.

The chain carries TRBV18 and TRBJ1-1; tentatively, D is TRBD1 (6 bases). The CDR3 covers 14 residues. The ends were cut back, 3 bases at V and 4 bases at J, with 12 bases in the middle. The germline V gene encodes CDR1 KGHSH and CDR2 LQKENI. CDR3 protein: CASSPDRSSTEAFF. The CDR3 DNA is TGTGCCAGCTCACCCGACAGGAGTAGCACTGAAGCTTTCTTT.

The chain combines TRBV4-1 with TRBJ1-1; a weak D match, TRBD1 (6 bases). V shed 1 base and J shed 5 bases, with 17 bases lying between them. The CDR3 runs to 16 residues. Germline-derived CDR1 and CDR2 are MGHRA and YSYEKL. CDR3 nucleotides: TGCGCCAGCAGCCAAGTTGAGGTAACAGGGAGGACTGAAGCTTTCTTT. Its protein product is CASSQVEVTGRTEAFF.

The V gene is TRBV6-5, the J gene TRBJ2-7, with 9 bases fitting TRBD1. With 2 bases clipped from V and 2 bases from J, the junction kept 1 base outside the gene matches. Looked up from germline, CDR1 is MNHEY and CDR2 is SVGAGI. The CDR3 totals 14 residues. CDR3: CASSYGTGTYEQYF. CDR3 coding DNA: TGTGCCAGCAGTTACGGGACAGGGACCTACGAGCAGTACTTC.

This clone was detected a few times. The CDR3 here is CAISEGTVEQFF. CDR3 nucleotide sequence: TGTGCCATCAGTGAAGGGACGGTTGAGCAGTTCTTC. This chain joins TRBV10-3 and TRBJ2-1; either TRBD1 or TRBD2 may fit D (5 bases each). Germline CDR1 ENHRY, CDR2 SYGVKD. This CDR3 contains 12 residues. The V end lost 3 bases, the J end lost 9 bases, and 9 bases lay between the germline ends.

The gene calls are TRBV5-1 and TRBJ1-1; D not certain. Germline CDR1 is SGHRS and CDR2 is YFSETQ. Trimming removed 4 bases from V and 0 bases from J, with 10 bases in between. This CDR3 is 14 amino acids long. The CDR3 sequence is CASSIQALNTEAFF. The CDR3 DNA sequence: TGCGCCAGCAGCATACAAGCCCTGAACACTGAAGCTTTCTTT.

CDR3 protein: CASSQDESYEQYF. The CDR3, as DNA: TGCGCCAGCAGCCAAGACGAGTCCTACGAGCAGTACTTC. The V call is TRBV4-3, the J call TRBJ2-7; D call uncertain. CDR3 length: 13 residues. The V and J ends lost 0 bases and 1 base respectively, with 4 bases between them. Looked up from germline, CDR1 is LGHNA and CDR2 is YSLEER.

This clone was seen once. CDR3 loop: CASSQESSGGPTDTQYF. As DNA, the CDR3 is TGCGCCAGCAGCCAAGAATCTAGCGGGGGTCCTACAGATACGCAGTATTTT. The chain recombines TRBV4-3 with TRBJ2-3, with 10 positions matching TRBD2. Germline CDR1 LGHNA, CDR2 YSLEER. V shed 0 bases, J shed 3 bases, and the junction held 6 bases outside the gene matches. The CDR3 totals 17 residues.

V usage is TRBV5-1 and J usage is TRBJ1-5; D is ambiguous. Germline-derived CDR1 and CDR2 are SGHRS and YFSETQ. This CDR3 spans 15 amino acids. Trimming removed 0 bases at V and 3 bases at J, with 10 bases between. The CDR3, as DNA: TGCGCCAGCAGCTTGGGTTCAGGATTCAATCAGCCCCAGCATTTT. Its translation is CASSLGSGFNQPQHF.

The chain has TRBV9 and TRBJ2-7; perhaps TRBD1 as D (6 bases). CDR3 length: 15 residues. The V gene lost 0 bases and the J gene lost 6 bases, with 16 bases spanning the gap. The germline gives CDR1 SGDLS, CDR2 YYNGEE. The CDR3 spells CASSVGTGIVVEQYF. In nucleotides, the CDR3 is TGTGCCAGCAGCGTAGGAACAGGGATCGTGGTCGAGCAGTACTTC.

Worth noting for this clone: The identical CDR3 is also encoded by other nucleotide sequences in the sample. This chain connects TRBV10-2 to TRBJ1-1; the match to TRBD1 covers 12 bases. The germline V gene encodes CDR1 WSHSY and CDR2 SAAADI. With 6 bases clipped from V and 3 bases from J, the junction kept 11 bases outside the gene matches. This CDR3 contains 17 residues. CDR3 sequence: CASRAPGQGARDTEAFF. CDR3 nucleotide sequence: TGCGCCAGCAGGGCTCCGGGACAGGGGGCCCGGGACACTGAAGCTTTCTTT.

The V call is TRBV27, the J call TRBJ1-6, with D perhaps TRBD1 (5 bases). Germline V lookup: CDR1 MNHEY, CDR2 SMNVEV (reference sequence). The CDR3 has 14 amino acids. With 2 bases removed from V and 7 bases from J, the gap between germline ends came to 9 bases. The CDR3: CASSLTGGNSPLHF. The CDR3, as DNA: TGTGCCAGCAGTTTAACGGGGGGAAATTCACCCCTCCACTTT.

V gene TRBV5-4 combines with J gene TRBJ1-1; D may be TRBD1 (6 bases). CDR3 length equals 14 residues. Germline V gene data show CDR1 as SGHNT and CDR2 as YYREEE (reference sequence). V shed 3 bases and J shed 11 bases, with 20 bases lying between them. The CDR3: CASSSSWGAEWAFF. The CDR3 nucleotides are TGTGCCAGCAGCTCCTCTTGGGGGGCGGAGTGGGCTTTCTTT.

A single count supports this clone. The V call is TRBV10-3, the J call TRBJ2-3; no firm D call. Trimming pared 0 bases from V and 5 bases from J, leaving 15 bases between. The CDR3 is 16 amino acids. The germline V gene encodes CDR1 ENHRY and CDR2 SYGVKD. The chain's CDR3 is CAISESGQVGEDTQYF. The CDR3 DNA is TGTGCCATCAGTGAGTCGGGTCAGGTAGGTGAAGATACGCAGTATTTT.

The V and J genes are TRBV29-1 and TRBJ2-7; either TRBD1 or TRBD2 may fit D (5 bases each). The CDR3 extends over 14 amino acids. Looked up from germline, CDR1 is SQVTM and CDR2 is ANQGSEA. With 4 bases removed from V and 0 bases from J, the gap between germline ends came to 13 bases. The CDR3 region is CSVVPGPSSYEQYF. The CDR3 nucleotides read TGCAGCGTTGTTCCGGGACCCAGCTCCTACGAGCAGTACTTC.

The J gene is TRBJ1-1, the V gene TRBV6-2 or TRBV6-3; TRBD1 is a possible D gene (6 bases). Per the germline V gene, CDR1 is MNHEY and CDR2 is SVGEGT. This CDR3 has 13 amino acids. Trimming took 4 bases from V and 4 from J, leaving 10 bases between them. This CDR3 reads CASSSQGPTEAFF. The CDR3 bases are TGTGCCAGCAGTTCCCAGGGGCCCACTGAAGCTTTCTTT.

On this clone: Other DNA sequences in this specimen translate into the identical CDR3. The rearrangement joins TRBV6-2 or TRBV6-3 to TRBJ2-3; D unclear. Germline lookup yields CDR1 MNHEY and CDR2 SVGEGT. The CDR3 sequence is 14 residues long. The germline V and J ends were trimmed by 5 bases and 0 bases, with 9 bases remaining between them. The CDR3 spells CASSPGTSTDTQYF. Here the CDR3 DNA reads TGTGCCAGCAGTCCGGGCACCAGCACAGATACGCAGTATTTT.

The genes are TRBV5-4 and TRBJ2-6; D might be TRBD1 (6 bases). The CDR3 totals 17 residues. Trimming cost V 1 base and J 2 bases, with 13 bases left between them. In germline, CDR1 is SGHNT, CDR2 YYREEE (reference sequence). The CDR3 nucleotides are TGTGCCAGCAGCTTGCCGGGACAATTTACTGGGGCCAACGTCCTGACTTTC. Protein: CASSLPGQFTGANVLTF.

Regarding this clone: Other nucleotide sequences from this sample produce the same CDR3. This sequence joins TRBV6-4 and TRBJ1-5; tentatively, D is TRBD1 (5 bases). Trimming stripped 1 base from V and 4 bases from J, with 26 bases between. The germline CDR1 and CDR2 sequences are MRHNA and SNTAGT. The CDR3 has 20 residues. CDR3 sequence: CASSDYFIRQVGAENQPQHF. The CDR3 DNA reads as TGTGCCAGCAGTGACTATTTCATTCGGCAGGTAGGGGCCGAGAATCAGCCCCAGCATTTT.

The CDR3 DNA follows: TGTGCCAGCTCACCACAGCGACAGGGGTTAAGTGGAAACACCATATATTTT. It yields the protein CASSPQRQGLSGNTIYF. V usage is TRBV18 and J usage is TRBJ1-3, with 8 bases aligning to TRBD1. Germline V CDR1 and CDR2: KGHSH, LQKENI. J lost 3 bases, V lost 1 base, and 8 bases had no gene match. The CDR3 is 17 residues long.

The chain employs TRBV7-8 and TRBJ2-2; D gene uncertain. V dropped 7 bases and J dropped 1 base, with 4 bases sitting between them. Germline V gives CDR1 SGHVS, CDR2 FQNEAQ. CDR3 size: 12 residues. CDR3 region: CASNGNTGELFF. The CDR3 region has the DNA TGTGCCAGCAATGGGAACACCGGGGAGCTGTTTTTT.

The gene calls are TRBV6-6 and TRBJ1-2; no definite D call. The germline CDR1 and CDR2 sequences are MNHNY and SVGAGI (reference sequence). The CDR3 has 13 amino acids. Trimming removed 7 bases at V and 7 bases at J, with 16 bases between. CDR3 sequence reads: CASTTLEFGGYTF. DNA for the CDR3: TGTGCCAGCACTACGTTGGAGTTCGGTGGCTACACCTTC.

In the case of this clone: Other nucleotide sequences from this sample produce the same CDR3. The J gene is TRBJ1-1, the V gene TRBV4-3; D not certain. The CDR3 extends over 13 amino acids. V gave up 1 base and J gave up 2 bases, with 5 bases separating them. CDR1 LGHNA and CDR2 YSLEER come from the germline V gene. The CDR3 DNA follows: TGCGCCAGCAGCCAAGCGGGAAACACTGAAGCTTTCTTT. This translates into CASSQAGNTEAFF.

This CDR3 is CASSLGLTGNTGELFF. The CDR3, as DNA: TGTGCCAGCAGCTTGGGGTTGACTGGGAACACCGGGGAGCTGTTTTTT. V and J are TRBV7-9 and TRBJ2-2, with D hard to call. Germline assignment: CDR1 SEHNR and CDR2 FQNEAQ (reference sequence). The V gene lost 3 bases and the J gene lost 1 base, with 12 bases spanning the gap. The CDR3 runs 16 residues.

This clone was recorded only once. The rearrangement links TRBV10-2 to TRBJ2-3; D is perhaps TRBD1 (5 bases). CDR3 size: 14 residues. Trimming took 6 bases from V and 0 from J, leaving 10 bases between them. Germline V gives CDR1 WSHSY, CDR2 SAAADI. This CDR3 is CASRWGLSTDTQYF. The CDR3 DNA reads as TGCGCCAGCAGGTGGGGCCTTAGCACAGATACGCAGTATTTT.

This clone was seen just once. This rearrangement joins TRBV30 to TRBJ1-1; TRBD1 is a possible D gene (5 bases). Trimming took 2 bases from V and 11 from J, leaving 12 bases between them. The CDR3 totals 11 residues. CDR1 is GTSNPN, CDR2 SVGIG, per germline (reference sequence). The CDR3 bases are TGTGCCTGGAGTTTGGACAAGGTGGCTTTCTTT. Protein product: CAWSLDKVAFF. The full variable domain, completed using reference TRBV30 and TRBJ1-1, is SQTIHQWPATLVQPVGSPLSLECTVEGTSNPNLYWYRQAAGRGLQLLFYSVGIGQISSEVPQNLSASRPQDRQFILSSKKLLLSDSGFYLCAWSLDKVAFFGQGTRLTVV.

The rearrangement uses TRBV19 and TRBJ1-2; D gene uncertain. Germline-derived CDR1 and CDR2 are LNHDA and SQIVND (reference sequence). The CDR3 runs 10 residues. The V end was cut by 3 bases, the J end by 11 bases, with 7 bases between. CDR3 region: CASSMEGYTF. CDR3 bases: TGTGCCAGTAGTATGGAGGGTTACACCTTC. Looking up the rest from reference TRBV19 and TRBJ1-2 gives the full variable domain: DGGITQSPKYLFRKEGQNVTLSCEQNLNHDAMYWYRQDPGQGLRLIYYSQIVNDFQKGDIAEGYSVSREKKESFPLTVTSAQKNPTAFYLCASSMEGYTFGSGTRLTVV.

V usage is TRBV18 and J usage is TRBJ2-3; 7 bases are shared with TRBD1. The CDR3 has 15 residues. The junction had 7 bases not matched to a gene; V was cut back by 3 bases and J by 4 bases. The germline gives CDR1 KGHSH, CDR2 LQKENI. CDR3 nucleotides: TGTGCCAGCTCACCCGGACAGGTTGGCGCAGATACGCAGTATTTT. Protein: CASSPGQVGADTQYF.

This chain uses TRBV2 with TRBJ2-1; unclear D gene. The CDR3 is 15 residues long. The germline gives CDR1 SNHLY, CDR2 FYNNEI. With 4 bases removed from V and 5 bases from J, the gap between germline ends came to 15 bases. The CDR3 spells CASSGRGRENNEQFF. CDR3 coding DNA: TGTGCCAGCAGTGGTAGAGGAAGGGAAAACAATGAGCAGTTCTTC.